The T cell receptor beta chain under discussion was sequenced for a study of shared clonotypes between healthy human individuals. Naive CD8 cells comprised CD45RO-negative, CCR7-positively selected cells, excluding terminally differentiated effector memory CD45RA+ cells. It was across several immunoSEQ plates that each subset's genomic DNA was evenly split. The method was immunoSEQ multiplex PCR; TCRdb's version includes in-frame clones alone and lacks a portion of them. The sample records hundreds of thousands of clones, approximately 97% being singletons. As for this clone: Its antigen remains unknown.

Findings of the study overall: Sequencing depth was predicted to influence how clonotypes are shared among donors. Only blood was sampled; tissue repertoires likely differ.

Sequencing was done on a sample of naive CD8+ T cells sorted from blood. The clonotype originates from a man aged 30-40 years in good health.

CDR3 amino acids: CSVDTSGVSEAFF. The CDR3 DNA sequence: TGCAGCGTCGACACATCTGGGGTATCTGAAGCTTTCTTT. The chain uses TRBV29-1 and TRBJ1-1; unclear D gene. Trimming left V 6 bases short and J 6 bases short, with 17 bases between. The CDR3 is 13 residues long. Germline V gives CDR1 SQVTM, CDR2 ANQGSEA.